This TCR beta chain derives from a study of T-cell reconstitution after alpha-beta-depleted transplantation in children. This CDR3 has 13 residues. V lost 9 bases and J 7 bases, leaving 19 bases between the germline ends. Germline CDR1 and CDR2: MDHEN and SYDVKM. Whole-study findings and limits: The study reportedly traced alpha-beta T cells about two months after transplant to several hundred expanded graft clones. Diversity and T-cell counts at one year after transplant derived mostly from new T cells. Several patients had high TCRbeta diversity at day 60; it came from surviving recipient T cells and thymic progenitors.

This clonotype showed up just a few times. Its antigen is not identified. Researchers prepared the TCRbeta library using unique molecular identifiers, the study reports. MiXCR was run by TCRdb on the PCR reads, yielding one entry per CDR3 protein. The data hold some 600,000 distinct CDR3 sequences, with 10% to 15% observed a single time. This TCR derives from a male patient aged 10-17 years who had a stem cell transplant for acute myeloid leukemia, so the T cells may come from the graft donor. The chain employs TRBV28 and TRBJ2-7; D possibly corresponds to TRBD1 (7 bases). The sample in question was PBMCs, mostly from graft donor cells, obtained 360 days after TCRalphabeta/CD19-depleted stem cell transplant. CDR3 nucleotides: TGTGCCAGTCCTGCAAAGGGGGCGGGAGAGCAGTACTTC. Translated, it gives CASPAKGAGEQYF.